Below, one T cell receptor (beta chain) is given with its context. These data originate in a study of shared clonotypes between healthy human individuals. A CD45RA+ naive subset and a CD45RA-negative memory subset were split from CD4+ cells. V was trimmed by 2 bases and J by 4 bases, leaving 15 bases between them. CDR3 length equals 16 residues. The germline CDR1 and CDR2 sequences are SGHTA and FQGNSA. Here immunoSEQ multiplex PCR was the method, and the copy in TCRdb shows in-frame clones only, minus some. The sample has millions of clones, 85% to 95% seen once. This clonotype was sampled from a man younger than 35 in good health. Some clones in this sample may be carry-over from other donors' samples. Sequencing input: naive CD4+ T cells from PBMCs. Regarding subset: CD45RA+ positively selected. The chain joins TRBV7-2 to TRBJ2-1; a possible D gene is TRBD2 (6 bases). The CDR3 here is CASSLKLAATYNEQFF. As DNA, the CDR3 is TGTGCCAGCAGCTTAAAATTAGCGGCGACTTACAATGAGCAGTTCTTC.